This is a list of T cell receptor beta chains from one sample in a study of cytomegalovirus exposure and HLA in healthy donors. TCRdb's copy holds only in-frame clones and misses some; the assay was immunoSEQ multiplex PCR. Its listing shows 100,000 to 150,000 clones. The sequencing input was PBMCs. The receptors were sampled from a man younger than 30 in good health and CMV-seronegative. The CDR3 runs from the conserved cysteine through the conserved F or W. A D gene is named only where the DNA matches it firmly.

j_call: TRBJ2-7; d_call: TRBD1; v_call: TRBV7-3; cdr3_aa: CASSRQGQRSYEQYF; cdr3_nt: TGTGCCAGCAGCCGACAGGGTCAGAGGTCCTACGAGCAGTACTTC
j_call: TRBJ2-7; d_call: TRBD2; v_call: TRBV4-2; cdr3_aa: CASSQTSGRTSYEQYF; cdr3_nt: TGTGCCAGCAGCCAAACTAGCGGGCGGACCTCCTACGAGCAGTACTTC
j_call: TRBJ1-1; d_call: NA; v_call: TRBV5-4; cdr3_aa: CASSADRFGGEAFF; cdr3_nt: TGTGCCAGCAGCGCGGACCGGTTCGGGGGTGAAGCTTTCTTT
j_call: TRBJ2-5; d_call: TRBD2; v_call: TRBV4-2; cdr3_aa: CASSQPSGVGKTQYF; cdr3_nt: TGTGCCAGCAGCCAACCTAGCGGGGTTGGAAAGACCCAGTACTTC
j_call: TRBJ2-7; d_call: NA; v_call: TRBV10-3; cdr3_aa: CAISEEGGGAYEQYF; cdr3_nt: TGTGCCATCAGTGAGGAGGGAGGAGGAGCCTACGAGCAGTACTTC
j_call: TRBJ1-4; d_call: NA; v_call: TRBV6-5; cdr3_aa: CASRDSVGKLFF; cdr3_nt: TGTGCCAGCAGGGACTCGGTGGGAAAACTGTTTTTT
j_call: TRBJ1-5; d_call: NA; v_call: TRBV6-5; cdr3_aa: CASSFQYSNQPQHF; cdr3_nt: TGTGCCAGCAGTTTCCAGTATAGCAATCAGCCCCAGCATTTT
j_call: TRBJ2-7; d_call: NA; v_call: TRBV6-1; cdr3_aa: CASNPRAGSLEQYF; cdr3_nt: TGTGCCAGCAATCCCCGCGCAGGGTCGCTCGAGCAGTACTTC
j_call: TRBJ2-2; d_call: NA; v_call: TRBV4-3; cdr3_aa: CASSQDDRPNTGELFF; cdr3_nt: TGCGCCAGCAGCCAAGATGACAGACCGAACACCGGGGAGCTGTTTTTT
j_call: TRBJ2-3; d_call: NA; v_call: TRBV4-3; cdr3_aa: CASSQVGWGGTDTQYF; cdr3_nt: TGCGCCAGCAGCCAAGTAGGCTGGGGAGGAACAGATACGCAGTATTTT
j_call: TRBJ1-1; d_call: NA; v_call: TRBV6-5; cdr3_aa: CASSYGGGSINTEAFF; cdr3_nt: TGTGCCAGCAGTTATGGGGGGGGGTCCATCAACACTGAAGCTTTCTTT
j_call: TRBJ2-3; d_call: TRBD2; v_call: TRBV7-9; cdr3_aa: CASSPSTSGNTDTQYF; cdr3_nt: TGTGCCAGCAGCCCGTCCACTAGCGGGAACACAGATACGCAGTATTTT
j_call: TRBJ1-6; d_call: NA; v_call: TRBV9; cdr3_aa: CASSVEGGGTPLHF; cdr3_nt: TGTGCCAGCAGCGTAGAAGGGGGTGGGACACCCCTCCACTTT
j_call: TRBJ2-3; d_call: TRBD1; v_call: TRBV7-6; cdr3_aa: CASSLRDSRTDTQYF; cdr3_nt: TGTGCCAGCAGCTTACGGGACAGCCGCACAGATACGCAGTATTTT
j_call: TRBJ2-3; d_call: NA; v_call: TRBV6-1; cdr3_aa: CASRLNSVSTDTQYF; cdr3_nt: TGTGCCAGCAGATTAAATAGCGTCAGCACAGATACGCAGTATTTT
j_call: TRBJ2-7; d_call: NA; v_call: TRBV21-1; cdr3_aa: CASPWTRAQSSYEQYF; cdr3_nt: TGTGCCAGCCCCTGGACTAGGGCCCAGAGCTCCTACGAGCAGTACTTC
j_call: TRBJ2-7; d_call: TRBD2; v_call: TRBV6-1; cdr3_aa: CASKPGLASSYEQYF; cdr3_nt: TGTGCCAGCAAACCGGGACTAGCGAGTTCCTACGAGCAGTACTTC
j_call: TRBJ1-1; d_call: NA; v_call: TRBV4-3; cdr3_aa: CASSQDLGPNTEAFF; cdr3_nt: TGCGCCAGCAGCCAAGATCTTGGGCCTAACACTGAAGCTTTCTTT
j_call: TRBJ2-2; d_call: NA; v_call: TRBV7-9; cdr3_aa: CASSIRRGVVGELFF; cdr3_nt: TGTGCCAGCAGCATTAGACGCGGGGTAGTCGGGGAGCTGTTTTTT
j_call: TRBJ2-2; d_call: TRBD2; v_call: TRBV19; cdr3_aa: CASSAGTSSFFNTGELFF; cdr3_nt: TGTGCCAGTAGTGCCGGGACTAGCTCTTTCTTTAACACCGGGGAGCTGTTTTTT
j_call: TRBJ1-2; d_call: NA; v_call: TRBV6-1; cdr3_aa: CASKTGSYGYTF; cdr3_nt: TGTGCCAGCAAAACAGGGAGCTATGGCTACACCTTC
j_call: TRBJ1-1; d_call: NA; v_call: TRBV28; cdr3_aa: CASSEEGGPTEAFF; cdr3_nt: TGTGCCAGCAGTGAGGAGGGTGGCCCCACTGAAGCTTTCTTT
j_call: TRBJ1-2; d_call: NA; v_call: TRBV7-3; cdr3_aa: CASSSPSGDSDGYTF; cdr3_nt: TGTGCCAGCAGCTCGCCCTCCGGGGATTCAGATGGCTACACCTTC
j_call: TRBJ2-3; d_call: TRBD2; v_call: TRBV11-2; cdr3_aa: CASNRLAASDTQYF; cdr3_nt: TGTGCCAGCAACAGACTAGCGGCCTCAGATACGCAGTATTTT
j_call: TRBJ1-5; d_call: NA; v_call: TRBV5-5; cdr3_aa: CASSTRAGYGQPQHF; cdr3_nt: TGTGCCAGCAGCACCAGGGCGGGGTACGGTCAGCCCCAGCATTTT
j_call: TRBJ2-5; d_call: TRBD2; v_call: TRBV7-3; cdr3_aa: CASGLAGAGETQYF; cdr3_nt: TGTGCCAGTGGACTAGCGGGGGCCGGGGAGACCCAGTACTTC
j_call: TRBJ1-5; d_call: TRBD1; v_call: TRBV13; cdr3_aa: CASSLGSGTGFNQPQHF; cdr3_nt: TGTGCCAGCAGCTTAGGGAGTGGGACAGGGTTTAATCAGCCCCAGCATTTT
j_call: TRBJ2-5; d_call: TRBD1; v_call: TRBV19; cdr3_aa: CASSRTGYETQYF; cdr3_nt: TGTGCCAGTAGTCGGACAGGGTACGAGACCCAGTACTTC
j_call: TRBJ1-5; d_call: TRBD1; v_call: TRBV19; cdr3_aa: CASRRQGNQPQHF; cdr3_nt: TGTGCCAGTAGACGACAGGGGAACCAGCCCCAGCATTTT
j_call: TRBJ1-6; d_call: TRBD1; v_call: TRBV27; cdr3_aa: CARKRQGNSPLHF; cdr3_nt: TGTGCCAGAAAGCGACAGGGGAATTCACCCCTCCACTTT
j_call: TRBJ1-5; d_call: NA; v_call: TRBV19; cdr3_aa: CASSIIEGVSNQPQHF; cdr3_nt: TGTGCCAGTAGTATTATCGAAGGGGTTAGCAATCAGCCCCAGCATTTT
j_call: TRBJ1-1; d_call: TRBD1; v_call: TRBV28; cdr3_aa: CASSSVGQPNTEAFF; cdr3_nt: TGTGCCAGCAGTTCCGTGGGACAGCCCAACACTGAAGCTTTCTTT
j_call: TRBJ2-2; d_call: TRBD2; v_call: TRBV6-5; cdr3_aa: CASTTALGGTGELFF; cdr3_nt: TGTGCCAGCACCACGGCCCTGGGGGGGACCGGGGAGCTGTTTTTT
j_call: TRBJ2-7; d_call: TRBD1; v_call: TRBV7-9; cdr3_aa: CASSARDRGSSSYEQYF; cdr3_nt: TGTGCCAGCAGCGCCCGGGACAGGGGTTCGAGCTCCTACGAGCAGTACTTC
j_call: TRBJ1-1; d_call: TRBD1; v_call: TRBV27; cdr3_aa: CASWDRGNTEAFF; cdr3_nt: TGTGCCAGTTGGGACAGGGGGAACACTGAAGCTTTCTTT
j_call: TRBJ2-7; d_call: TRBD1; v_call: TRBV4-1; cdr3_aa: CASSWQGDGEQYF; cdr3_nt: TGCGCCAGCAGCTGGCAGGGGGACGGCGAGCAGTACTTC
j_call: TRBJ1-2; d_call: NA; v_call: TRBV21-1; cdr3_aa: CASSASPGTGNYGYTF; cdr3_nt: TGTGCCAGCAGCGCTTCACCAGGGACAGGGAACTATGGCTACACCTTC
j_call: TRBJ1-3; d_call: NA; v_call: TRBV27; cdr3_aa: CASSFRLGNTIYF; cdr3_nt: TGTGCCAGCAGTTTCCGTCTGGGAAACACCATATATTTT
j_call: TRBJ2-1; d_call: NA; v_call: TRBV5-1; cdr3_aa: CASRSSGTGYNEQFF; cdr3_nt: TGCGCCAGCAGGAGCTCTGGTACCGGTTACAATGAGCAGTTCTTC
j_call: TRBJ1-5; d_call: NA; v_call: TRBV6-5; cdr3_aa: CASSYRGSGQPQHF; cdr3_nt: TGTGCCAGCAGTTACAGGGGGTCGGGACAGCCCCAGCATTTT
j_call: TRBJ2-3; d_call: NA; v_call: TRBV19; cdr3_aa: CASRALRSGNGTDTQYF; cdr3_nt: TGTGCCAGTAGAGCACTCCGGTCGGGGAATGGCACAGATACGCAGTATTTT
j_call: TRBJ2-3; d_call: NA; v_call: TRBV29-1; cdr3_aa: CSAALQSTDTQYF; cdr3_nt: TGCAGCGCAGCCCTACAGAGCACAGATACGCAGTATTTT
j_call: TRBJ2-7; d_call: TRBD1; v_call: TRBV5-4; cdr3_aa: CASSARTGGLYEQYF; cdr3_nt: TGTGCCAGCAGCGCCCGGACAGGGGGCCTCTACGAGCAGTACTTC
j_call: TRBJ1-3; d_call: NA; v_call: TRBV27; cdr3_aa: CASSFNSGNTIYF; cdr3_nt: TGTGCCAGCAGTTTTAACTCTGGAAACACCATATATTTT
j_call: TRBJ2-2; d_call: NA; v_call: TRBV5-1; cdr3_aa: CASSVLALVGELFF; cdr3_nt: TGCGCCAGCAGCGTGCTAGCGTTGGTCGGGGAGCTGTTTTTT
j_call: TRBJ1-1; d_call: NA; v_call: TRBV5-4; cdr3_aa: CASSLAGSGEAFF; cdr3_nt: TGTGCCAGCAGCTTGGCAGGGTCGGGTGAAGCTTTCTTT
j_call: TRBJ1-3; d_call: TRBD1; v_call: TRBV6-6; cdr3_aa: CASSDKGAGGNTIYF; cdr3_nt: TGTGCCAGCAGCGATAAGGGGGCTGGAGGAAACACCATATATTTT
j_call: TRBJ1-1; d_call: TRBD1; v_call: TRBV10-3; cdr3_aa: CAISARAGGTNTEAFF; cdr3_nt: TGTGCCATCAGTGCTAGGGCAGGGGGGACGAACACTGAAGCTTTCTTT
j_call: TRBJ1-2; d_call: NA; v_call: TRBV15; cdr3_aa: CATSSTGQMKTNYGYTF; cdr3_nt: TGTGCCACCAGCAGTACTGGACAGATGAAAACTAACTATGGCTACACCTTC
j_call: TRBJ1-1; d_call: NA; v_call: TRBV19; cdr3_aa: CASSIGRWDTEAFF; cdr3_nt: TGTGCCAGTAGTATTGGCAGGTGGGACACTGAAGCTTTCTTT
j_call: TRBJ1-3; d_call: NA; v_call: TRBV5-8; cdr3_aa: CASSLESLMGYQYSGNTIYF; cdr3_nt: TGTGCCAGCAGCTTGGAGTCGTTGATGGGCTATCAGTACTCTGGAAACACCATATATTTT
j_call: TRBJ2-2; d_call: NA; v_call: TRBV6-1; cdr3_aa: CASSGTDTGELFF; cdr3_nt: TGTGCCAGCAGTGGTACAGACACCGGGGAGCTGTTTTTT
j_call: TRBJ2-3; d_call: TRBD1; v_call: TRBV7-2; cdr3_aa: CASSAGQGGADTQYF; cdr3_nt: TGTGCCAGCAGCGCGGGACAGGGAGGCGCAGATACGCAGTATTTT
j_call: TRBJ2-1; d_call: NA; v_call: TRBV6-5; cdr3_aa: CASRRQTNEQFF; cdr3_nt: TGTGCCAGCAGACGACAGACAAATGAGCAGTTCTTC
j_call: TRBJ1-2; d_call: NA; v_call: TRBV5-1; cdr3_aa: CASSPARGGLYTF; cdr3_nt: TGCGCCAGCAGCCCCGCCCGGGGAGGGTTATACACCTTC
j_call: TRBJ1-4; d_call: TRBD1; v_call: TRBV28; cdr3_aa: CASHGRRGQGEKLFF; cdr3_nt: TGTGCCAGCCATGGGCGAAGGGGGCAAGGGGAAAAACTGTTTTTT
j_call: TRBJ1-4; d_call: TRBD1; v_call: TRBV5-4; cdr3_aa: CASSLGPGQGNEKLFF; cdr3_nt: TGTGCCAGCAGCTTGGGCCCGGGACAGGGTAATGAAAAACTGTTTTTT
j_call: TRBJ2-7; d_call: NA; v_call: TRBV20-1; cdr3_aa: CSARVQYEQYF; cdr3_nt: TGCAGTGCTAGAGTACAATACGAGCAGTACTTC
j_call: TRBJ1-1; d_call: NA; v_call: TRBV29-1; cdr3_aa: CSVARGNTEAFF; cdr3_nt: TGCAGCGTTGCCCGGGGGAACACTGAAGCTTTCTTT
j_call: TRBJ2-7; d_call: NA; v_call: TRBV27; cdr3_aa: CASSLRGGREQYF; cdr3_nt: TGTGCCAGCAGTTTAAGAGGAGGACGGGAGCAGTACTTC